These 4 T cell receptor beta chains originate from one sample sequenced in a study of T-cell reconstitution after alpha-beta-depleted transplantation in children. TCRbeta library preparation incorporated unique molecular identifiers. TCRdb passed the PCR reads through MiXCR, listing each CDR3 protein once. The sample has fewer than 250,000 distinct CDR3 sequences; 6.5% to 10% are singletons. The sequencing here drew on PBMCs, mostly from graft donor cells, taken 180 days after TCRalphabeta/CD19-depleted stem cell transplant. The receptors derive from a male patient between 5 and 17 years old who had a stem cell transplant for acute lymphoblastic leukemia, so the T cells may come from the graft donor.

This clonotype was seen many times. The chain recombines TRBV20-1 with TRBJ1-1; D call uncertain. V lost 4 bases and J lost 4, with 7 bases in between. This CDR3 comprises 11 residues. The germline gives CDR1 DFQATT, CDR2 SNEGSKA (reference sequence). CDR3 sequence reads: CSANRGTEAFF. The CDR3 DNA follows: TGCAGTGCTAACCGGGGCACTGAAGCTTTCTTT.

This clonotype was observed a handful of times. V gene TRBV9 combines with J gene TRBJ1-2, with D unresolved. The CDR3 is 13 residues long. Germline lookup yields CDR1 SGDLS and CDR2 YYNGEE. Trimming shortened V by 4 bases and J by 6 bases, and 13 bases separated the two germline ends. CDR3 residues: CASSPSRPDGYTF. CDR3 DNA: TGTGCCAGCAGCCCTAGTCGACCGGATGGCTACACCTTC.

This clonotype was recorded many times. The CDR3 sequence is CASSPLATNEKLFF. CDR3 DNA: TGTGCCAGCTCACCCTTGGCAACTAATGAAAAACTGTTTTTT. This chain uses TRBV18 with TRBJ1-4; no firm D call. The CDR3 runs 14 residues. CDR1 and CDR2 from the germline V gene are KGHSH and LQKENI. Trimming cost V 3 bases and J 0 bases, with 5 bases left between them.

This clonotype was picked up many times. V and J are TRBV7-3 and TRBJ2-1, with unresolved D. The CDR3 spans 15 residues. Trimming left V 1 base short and J 5 bases short, with 12 bases between. Germline V lookup: CDR1 SGHTA, CDR2 FQGTGA. Written as DNA, the CDR3 is TGTGCCAGCAGCTTAAGGGATAGAACTAACAATGAGCAGTTCTTC. Amino acids: CASSLRDRTNNEQFF.